The next 10 T cell receptor beta chains were all read from a single sample in a study of PD-L1 blockade in urothelial cancer. Assay: immunoSEQ multiplex PCR; the TCRdb copy retains only in-frame clones and omits some. The data show around 35,000 clones, with under 90% seen just once and 15% to 20% held by the top ten. The material sequenced was PBMCs, taken around atezolizumab (anti-PD-L1) treatment. The receptor source for this set is a man in his sixties with urothelial cancer.

The V gene is TRBV7-2, the J gene TRBJ1-1; no definite D call. In germline, CDR1 is SGHTA, CDR2 FQGNSA. The CDR3 covers 15 residues. Between the trimmed V and J ends, which lost 5 bases and 1 base, there was a span of 14 bases. CDR3 in amino acids: CASSPQDAGNTEAFF. The CDR3 DNA is TGTGCCAGCAGCCCCCAGGACGCGGGGAACACTGAAGCTTTCTTT. The whole variable domain, remainder taken from reference TRBV7-2 and TRBJ1-1, is GAGVSQSPSNKVTEKGKDVELRCDPISGHTALYWYRQSLGQGLEFLIYFQGNSAPDKSGLPSDRFSAERTGGSVSTLTIQRTQQEDSAVYLCASSPQDAGNTEAFFGQGTRLTVV.

The J gene is TRBJ1-2, the V gene TRBV18; weak D call: TRBD1 (6 bases). The CDR3 consists of 13 residues. V lost 2 bases and J 5 bases, leaving 9 bases between the germline ends. The germline V gene has CDR1 KGHSH and CDR2 LQKENI. The CDR3 DNA is TGTGCCAGCTCACCAGGGACACCATATGGCTACACCTTC. It specifies CASSPGTPYGYTF.

The gene calls are TRBV5-1 and TRBJ1-2; the match to TRBD1 covers 10 bases. V was pared by 1 base and J by 4 bases, with 10 bases of the junction left unmatched. The CDR3 is 17 residues long. Germline CDR1 and CDR2: SGHRS and YFSETQ. CDR3 residues: CASSLYGTGETGYGYTF. The DNA of the CDR3 is TGCGCCAGCAGCTTGTACGGGACAGGGGAAACCGGCTATGGCTACACCTTC.

The CDR3 here is CASSPDSAYNEQFF. The CDR3 DNA reads TGTGCCAGCAGTCCAGACAGTGCCTACAATGAGCAGTTCTTC. The chain is built from TRBV6-1 and TRBJ2-1; possibly TRBD1 for D (5 bases). Deletions cut 5 bases from V and 2 bases from J, with 10 bases between. CDR1 and CDR2 from the germline V gene are MNHNS and SASEGT. The CDR3 extends over 14 amino acids.

The count of this clone is one. The chain combines TRBV5-4 with TRBJ1-2, with 7 bases identical to TRBD1. The CDR3 runs to 15 residues. CDR1 SGHNT and CDR2 YYREEE come from the germline V gene (reference sequence). V gave up 4 bases and J gave up 8 bases; unmatched junction bases: 14. The CDR3 here is CASSRGSGGESGYTF. CDR3 bases: TGTGCCAGCAGCCGGGGATCAGGGGGAGAAAGCGGCTACACCTTC.

In its sample, this clone was seen once. V usage is TRBV6-1 and J usage is TRBJ1-4; D is unclear. The V and J ends lost 5 bases and 4 bases respectively, with 11 bases between them. The CDR3 is made up of 14 amino acids. Germline V gene data show CDR1 as MNHNS and CDR2 as SASEGT. This CDR3 is CASSSGAFNEKLFF. The CDR3 region has the DNA TGTGCCAGCAGTAGTGGAGCTTTTAATGAAAAACTGTTTTTT.

By sample share, this clone is medium-sized. This chain connects TRBV6-5 to TRBJ1-6, with 9 bases identical to TRBD1. CDR3 length: 16 amino acids. The germline V gene encodes CDR1 MNHEY and CDR2 SVGAGI. V shed 2 bases, J shed 14 bases, and the junction held 13 bases outside the gene matches. The CDR3 protein is CASSYPSTGGRFTLHF. In DNA, the CDR3 is TGTGCCAGCAGTTACCCCTCGACAGGGGGTAGATTCACCCTCCACTTT.

The genes are TRBV19 and TRBJ1-4; D unresolved. The germline V gene has CDR1 LNHDA and CDR2 SQIVND (reference sequence). The CDR3 extends over 16 amino acids. Deletions cut 4 bases from V and 2 bases from J, with 14 bases between. In DNA form, the CDR3 reads TGTGCCAGTAGTAACTCGGTCCGGCGGACTAATGAAAAACTGTTTTTT. This gives the protein CASSNSVRRTNEKLFF.

This sequence joins TRBV6-6 and TRBJ1-1; D ambiguous. The CDR3 contains 15 residues. V was pared by 0 bases and J by 6 bases, with 14 bases between. The germline V gene encodes CDR1 MNHNY and CDR2 SVGAGI (reference sequence). CDR3 coding DNA: TGTGCCAGCAGTTACTCAGCAAACCCCCGCTCTGAAGCTTTCTTT. The encoded protein is CASSYSANPRSEAFF.

The rearrangement joins TRBV10-3 to TRBJ2-3; TRBD2 might be the D (6 bases). Trimming removed 7 bases from V and 3 bases from J, with 8 bases in between. This CDR3 is 12 amino acids long. Per the germline V gene, CDR1 is ENHRY and CDR2 is SYGVKD. This chain's CDR3 is CAIKAGTDTQYF. DNA for the CDR3: TGTGCCATCAAGGCGGGGACAGATACGCAGTATTTT.